The following is a T cell receptor beta chain sequence with its context. Its target is unknown. The data derive from a study of lymphopenia after photon versus proton radiotherapy. Clones were read by immunoSEQ multiplex PCR, and TCRdb kept only the in-frame ones, dropping some. The repertoire consists of approximately 70,000 clones, with around 90% occurring once and the leading ten covering roughly 13%. Study conclusions and caveats: Survival link was tested only in deceased patients; proton benefit remains a possibility.

V dropped 0 bases and J dropped 1; count of bases not matched to a gene: 9. Per the germline V gene, CDR1 is LGHNA and CDR2 is YSLEER. The length of the CDR3 is 18 residues. The chain combines TRBV4-3 with TRBJ2-3; 8 bases align to TRBD2. Sequenced here: peripheral blood, sampled from a patient treated with proton-based radiotherapy. This TCR was recovered from a man older than 75 with esophageal cancer. CDR3 nucleotides: TGCGCCAGCAGCCAAGATATCGGACTAGCTTGGGGCACAGATACGCAGTATTTT. Protein product: CASSQDIGLAWGTDTQYF.